These T cell receptor beta chains were read from a single sample in a study of T-cell reconstitution after alpha-beta-depleted transplantation in children. MiXCR, applied by TCRdb to the PCR reads, yields one record per CDR3 protein. The table lists about 78,000 distinct CDR3 sequences, roughly 15% of them singletons. The sample in question was PBMCs, mostly from graft donor cells, obtained 180 days after TCRalphabeta/CD19-depleted stem cell transplant. These receptors were obtained from a male patient between 2 and 15 years old who had a stem cell transplant for acute lymphoblastic leukemia, so the T cells may come from the graft donor. CDR3s include the opening cysteine and the closing phenylalanine or tryptophan. The D gene is left open where the match is weak. Where a row states a size, it is once, few, many or the class of an expanded clone; other rows omit it.

d_call: NA; v_call: TRBV7-2; j_call: TRBJ2-7; cdr3_length: 13; clone_size: few; cdr3_aa: CASSLWGAGEQYF; cdr3_nt: TGTGCCAGCAGCTTATGGGGGGCAGGAGAGCAGTACTTC
d_call: NA; v_call: TRBV20-1; j_call: TRBJ1-1; cdr3_length: 15; clone_size: few; cdr3_aa: CSAEVGRVWNTEAFF; cdr3_nt: TGCAGTGCCGAAGTTGGGAGGGTATGGAACACTGAAGCTTTCTTT
d_call: TRBD2; v_call: TRBV19; j_call: TRBJ2-1; cdr3_length: 14; clone_size: medium-sized; cdr3_aa: CASSPHRGGDEQFF; cdr3_nt: TGTGCCAGTAGTCCACATCGTGGGGGGGATGAGCAGTTCTTC
d_call: TRBD1; v_call: TRBV12-3/TRBV12-4; j_call: TRBJ1-2; cdr3_length: 13; clone_size: few; cdr3_aa: CASTLDRLRGYTF; cdr3_nt: TGTGCCAGCACCCTGGACAGGTTACGCGGCTACACCTTC
d_call: NA; v_call: TRBV5-1; j_call: TRBJ2-5; cdr3_length: 14; clone_size: few; cdr3_aa: CASSLRTGEETQYF; cdr3_nt: TGCGCCAGCAGCTTAAGAACAGGAGAAGAGACCCAGTACTTC
d_call: NA; v_call: TRBV9; j_call: TRBJ2-7; cdr3_length: 16; clone_size: NA; cdr3_aa: CASSFRPWGGQTEQYF; cdr3_nt: TGTGCCAGCAGCTTTCGGCCGTGGGGGGGACAGACCGAGCAGTACTTC
d_call: NA; v_call: TRBV13; j_call: TRBJ2-1; cdr3_length: 15; clone_size: medium-sized; cdr3_aa: CASSSGVGSYNEQFF; cdr3_nt: TGTGCCAGCAGCTCCGGGGTGGGGTCCTACAATGAGCAGTTCTTC
d_call: NA; v_call: TRBV4-1; j_call: TRBJ2-3; cdr3_length: 17; clone_size: few; cdr3_aa: CASSQDPRGWFTDTQYF; cdr3_nt: TGCGCCAGCAGCCAAGACCCCAGGGGCTGGTTCACAGATACGCAGTATTTT
d_call: NA; v_call: TRBV7-9; j_call: TRBJ2-7; cdr3_length: 14; clone_size: few; cdr3_aa: CASSLAGLLYEQYF; cdr3_nt: TGTGCCAGCAGCTTAGCTGGGCTCCTTTACGAGCAGTACTTC
d_call: NA; v_call: TRBV3-1; j_call: TRBJ1-2; cdr3_length: 15; clone_size: NA; cdr3_aa: CACCPRGAPAHGYTF; cdr3_nt: TGTGCCTGCTGCCCCCGGGGGGCGCCTGCCCATGGCTACACCTTC
d_call: TRBD1; v_call: TRBV7-2; j_call: TRBJ2-7; cdr3_length: 13; clone_size: few; cdr3_aa: CASTRDRLYEQYF; cdr3_nt: TGTGCCAGCACCCGGGACAGGCTCTACGAGCAGTACTTC
d_call: TRBD1; v_call: TRBV6-5; j_call: TRBJ1-1; cdr3_length: 14; clone_size: NA; cdr3_aa: CASSYSGQGAEAFF; cdr3_nt: TGTGCCAGCAGTTACTCTGGACAGGGGGCTGAAGCTTTCTTT
d_call: NA; v_call: TRBV20-1; j_call: TRBJ2-7; cdr3_length: 16; clone_size: few; cdr3_aa: CSARALEGGGVYEQYF; cdr3_nt: TGCAGTGCTAGGGCCCTGGAGGGAGGGGGAGTATACGAGCAGTACTTC
d_call: NA; v_call: TRBV9; j_call: TRBJ2-7; cdr3_length: 13; clone_size: NA; cdr3_aa: CASTKGWGSEQYF; cdr3_nt: TGTGCCAGCACCAAAGGTTGGGGAAGCGAGCAGTACTTC
d_call: NA; v_call: TRBV6-5; j_call: TRBJ2-7; cdr3_length: 12; clone_size: NA; cdr3_aa: CASTRGSYEQYF; cdr3_nt: TGTGCCAGCACAAGGGGCTCCTACGAGCAGTACTTC
d_call: NA; v_call: TRBV5-5; j_call: TRBJ2-5; cdr3_length: 13; clone_size: many; cdr3_aa: CASSPGADETQYF; cdr3_nt: TGTGCCAGCAGCCCGGGAGCCGATGAGACCCAGTACTTC
d_call: NA; v_call: TRBV10-3; j_call: TRBJ1-5; cdr3_length: 14; clone_size: NA; cdr3_aa: CAIRDIGFNQPQHF; cdr3_nt: TGTGCCATCAGGGACATCGGGTTCAATCAGCCCCAGCATTTT
d_call: TRBD2; v_call: TRBV6-1; j_call: TRBJ2-7; cdr3_length: 17; clone_size: NA; cdr3_aa: CASSPRWSSGSNYEQYF; cdr3_nt: TGTGCCAGCAGTCCCCGGTGGAGTAGCGGGAGTAACTACGAGCAGTACTTC
d_call: NA; v_call: TRBV7-9; j_call: TRBJ2-1; cdr3_length: 12; clone_size: few; cdr3_aa: CASSLAKAEQFF; cdr3_nt: TGTGCCAGCAGCTTAGCGAAGGCTGAGCAGTTCTTC
d_call: TRBD1; v_call: TRBV11-2; j_call: TRBJ2-7; cdr3_length: 15; clone_size: few; cdr3_aa: CASSLRRQGSYEQYF; cdr3_nt: TGTGCCAGCAGCTTAAGGAGACAGGGGTCTTACGAGCAGTACTTC
d_call: TRBD1; v_call: TRBV7-7; j_call: TRBJ2-7; cdr3_length: 15; clone_size: many; cdr3_aa: CASSLFRDRAYEQYF; cdr3_nt: TGTGCCAGCAGCTTATTCCGGGACAGGGCCTACGAGCAGTACTTC
d_call: NA; v_call: TRBV7-9; j_call: TRBJ2-7; cdr3_length: 17; clone_size: NA; cdr3_aa: CASSSRNGTPFDYEQYF; cdr3_nt: TGTGCCAGCAGCTCAAGGAATGGTACCCCCTTCGACTACGAGCAGTACTTC
d_call: TRBD1; v_call: TRBV27; j_call: TRBJ1-1; cdr3_length: 16; clone_size: many; cdr3_aa: CASSPIRGVRYTEAFF; cdr3_nt: TGTGCCAGCAGTCCGATCAGGGGGGTGCGTTACACTGAAGCTTTCTTT
d_call: NA; v_call: TRBV28; j_call: TRBJ2-7; cdr3_length: 11; clone_size: few; cdr3_aa: CASSPGTQQYF; cdr3_nt: TGTGCCAGCAGTCCCGGGACACAGCAGTACTTC
d_call: NA; v_call: TRBV11-2; j_call: TRBJ2-3; cdr3_length: 16; clone_size: NA; cdr3_aa: CASSLPSSRPADTQYF; cdr3_nt: TGTGCCAGCAGCTTACCCTCGTCCAGACCAGCAGATACGCAGTATTTT
d_call: NA; v_call: TRBV20-1; j_call: TRBJ1-4; cdr3_length: 11; clone_size: NA; cdr3_aa: CSDGTHEKLFF; cdr3_nt: TGCAGTGACGGGACTCATGAAAAACTGTTTTTT
d_call: NA; v_call: TRBV20-1; j_call: TRBJ1-1; cdr3_length: 15; clone_size: NA; cdr3_aa: CSASLARRWNTEAFF; cdr3_nt: TGCAGTGCTAGTTTGGCGCGACGATGGAACACTGAAGCTTTCTTT
d_call: NA; v_call: TRBV6-5; j_call: TRBJ2-3; cdr3_length: 14; clone_size: many; cdr3_aa: CASSYRDGTDTQYF; cdr3_nt: TGTGCCAGCAGTTACCGGGACGGGACAGATACGCAGTATTTT
d_call: TRBD2; v_call: TRBV9; j_call: TRBJ2-5; cdr3_length: 18; clone_size: many; cdr3_aa: CASSVSPMLAGVQETQYF; cdr3_nt: TGTGCCAGCAGCGTTAGTCCGATGCTAGCGGGAGTCCAAGAGACCCAGTACTTC
d_call: NA; v_call: TRBV9; j_call: TRBJ1-2; cdr3_length: 15; clone_size: NA; cdr3_aa: CASSLPAGTSGGYTF; cdr3_nt: TGTGCCAGCAGCCTTCCTGCCGGGACCTCCGGTGGCTACACCTTC
d_call: NA; v_call: TRBV12-3/TRBV12-4; j_call: TRBJ2-7; cdr3_length: 12; clone_size: many; cdr3_aa: CASSLKGYEQYF; cdr3_nt: TGTGCCAGCAGTTTAAAAGGTTACGAGCAGTACTTC
d_call: NA; v_call: TRBV20-1; j_call: TRBJ1-5; cdr3_length: 13; clone_size: few; cdr3_aa: CSARSTGNQPQHF; cdr3_nt: TGCAGTGCTAGGAGTACCGGCAATCAGCCCCAGCATTTT
d_call: NA; v_call: TRBV5-5; j_call: TRBJ2-5; cdr3_length: 13; clone_size: NA; cdr3_aa: CASSFSGGETQYF; cdr3_nt: TGTGCCAGCAGCTTTTCCGGAGGGGAGACCCAGTACTTC